Sequencing of this TCR beta chain was carried out in a study of OX40 agonist ivuxolimab in advanced cancers. Trimming removed 6 bases from V and 0 bases from J, with 11 bases in between. CDR1 is SNHLY, CDR2 FYNNEI, per germline. The CDR3 is 14 amino acids. Method: immunoSEQ multiplex PCR; TCRdb's copy keeps in-frame clones and lacks some. Here the sample spans about 20,000 clones, 70% to 90% being singletons. This TCR was recovered from an adult with an advanced solid tumor such as melanoma, head and neck, liver or kidney cancer. This rearrangement joins TRBV2 to TRBJ1-1, with a weak D call TRBD1 (6 bases). Here the sequenced sample was CD4+ or CD8+ T cells sorted from blood, taken in a trial of the OX40 agonist ivuxolimab. The CDR3, as DNA: TGTGCCAGCAGAGAACAGGGAATGAACACTGAAGCTTTCTTT. This sequence encodes CASREQGMNTEAFF.